The clone carrying this T cell receptor (beta chain) appeared many times. As yet, its antigen is unknown. This entry comes from a study of breast tumors, draining lymph nodes, adjacent tissues. TCRdb itself ran the multiplex PCR reads through MiXCR, one entry per CDR3 protein. The table shows 70,000 to 85,000 distinct CDR3 sequences, with approximately 20% occurring only once. Breast cancer patients provided tissue from their axillary draining lymph nodes. CDR1 and CDR2 (germline): LGHDT, YNNKEL (reference sequence). CDR3 length equals 15 residues. Losses at the gene ends were 2 bases for V and 2 bases for J; bases not matched to a gene: 5. Study-level points and caveats: That most tumor T cells come from lymph nodes remained unproven. Compared with lymph nodes, tumors were less diverse; compared with nontumor tissue, more. The data were judged consistent with most tumor T cells coming from lymph node and expanding in tumor. Luminal-like breast cancer showed significantly greater tumor-nontumor repertoire similarity than basal-like breast cancer did.

This rearrangement joins TRBV3-1 to TRBJ2-7; 8 bases line up with TRBD1. The receptor's source is a female donor with breast cancer. Some clones in this sample may be carry-over from other donors' samples. Sequenced input: axillary lymph node tissue. In DNA, the CDR3 is TGTGCCAGCAGCCAATTGGACAGGGTTCCCTACGAGCAGTACTTC. Translated, it gives CASSQLDRVPYEQYF.